This T cell receptor beta chain is drawn from a study of preoperative IRX-2 immunotherapy in early breast cancer. The V gene's germline CDR1 is ENHRY and CDR2 SYGVKD. J was trimmed by 4 bases and V by 2 bases; bases with no gene match: 1. This CDR3 contains 14 residues. Generated by immunoSEQ multiplex PCR, the TCRdb table keeps only in-frame clones and is missing some. Of about 98,000 clones listed, around 86% were seen once; the top ten hold roughly 2%. As to treatment: preoperative locoregional IRX-2 cytokine immunotherapy. Preoperative locoregional IRX-2 cytokine immunotherapy was tested in the phase Ib source study.

This sequence originates from a human donor with breast cancer. The V and J genes are TRBV10-3 and TRBJ2-3, with 9 nucleotides matching TRBD1. Sequenced material: tumor tissue, taken after IRX-2 immunotherapy. As DNA, the CDR3 is TGTGCCATCAGTGAGACAGGGGGCGCAGATACGCAGTATTTT. It specifies CAISETGGADTQYF.